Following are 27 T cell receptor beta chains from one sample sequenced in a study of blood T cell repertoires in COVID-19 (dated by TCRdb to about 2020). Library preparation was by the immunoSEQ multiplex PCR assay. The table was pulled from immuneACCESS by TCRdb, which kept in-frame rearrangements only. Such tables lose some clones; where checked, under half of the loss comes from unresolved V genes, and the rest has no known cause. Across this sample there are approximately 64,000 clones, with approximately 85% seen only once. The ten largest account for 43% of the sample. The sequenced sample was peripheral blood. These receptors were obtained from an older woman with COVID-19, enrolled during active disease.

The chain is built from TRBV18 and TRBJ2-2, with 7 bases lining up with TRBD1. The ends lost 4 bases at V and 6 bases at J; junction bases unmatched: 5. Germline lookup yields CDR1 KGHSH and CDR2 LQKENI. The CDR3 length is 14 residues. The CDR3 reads CASSQRGQAGELFF. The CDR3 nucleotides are TGTGCCAGCTCACAGAGGGGGCAAGCCGGGGAGCTGTTTTTT.

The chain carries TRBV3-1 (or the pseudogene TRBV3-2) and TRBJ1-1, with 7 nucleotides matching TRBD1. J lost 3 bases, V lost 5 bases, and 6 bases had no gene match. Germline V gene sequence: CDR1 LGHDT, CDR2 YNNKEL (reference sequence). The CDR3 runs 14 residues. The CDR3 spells CASSYPDRDTEAFF. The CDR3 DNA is TGTGCCAGCAGCTATCCCGACAGGGACACTGAAGCTTTCTTT.

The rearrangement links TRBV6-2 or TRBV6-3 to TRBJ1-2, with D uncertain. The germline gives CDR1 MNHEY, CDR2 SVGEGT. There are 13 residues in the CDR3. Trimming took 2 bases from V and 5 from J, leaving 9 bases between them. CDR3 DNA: TGTGCCAGCAGTTACAACGGACTATATGGCTACACCTTC. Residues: CASSYNGLYGYTF.

CDR3 coding DNA: TGTGCCAGCAGCCAGGCCCTAGGGGATCGTAACTATGGCTACACCTTC. Its protein product is CASSQALGDRNYGYTF. The J gene is TRBJ1-2, the V gene TRBV6-6, with D possibly matching TRBD1 (5 bases). Germline assignment: CDR1 MNHNY and CDR2 SVGAGI (reference sequence). V was clipped by 6 bases and J by 1 base, with 18 bases between them. CDR3 size: 16 residues.

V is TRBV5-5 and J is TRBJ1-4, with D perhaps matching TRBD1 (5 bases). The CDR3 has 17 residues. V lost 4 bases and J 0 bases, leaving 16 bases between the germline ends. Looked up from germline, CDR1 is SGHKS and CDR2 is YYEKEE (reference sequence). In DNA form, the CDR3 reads TGTGCCAGCAGCCCGCGGGGGGGGAAGGCAACTAATGAAAAACTGTTTTTT. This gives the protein CASSPRGGKATNEKLFF.

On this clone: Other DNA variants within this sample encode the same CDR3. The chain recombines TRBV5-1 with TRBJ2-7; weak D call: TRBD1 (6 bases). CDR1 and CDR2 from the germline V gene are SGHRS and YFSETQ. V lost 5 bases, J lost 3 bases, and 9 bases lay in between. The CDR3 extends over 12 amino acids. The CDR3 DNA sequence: TGCGCCAGCAGGGACAGCAACTACGAGCAGTACTTC. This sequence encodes CASRDSNYEQYF.

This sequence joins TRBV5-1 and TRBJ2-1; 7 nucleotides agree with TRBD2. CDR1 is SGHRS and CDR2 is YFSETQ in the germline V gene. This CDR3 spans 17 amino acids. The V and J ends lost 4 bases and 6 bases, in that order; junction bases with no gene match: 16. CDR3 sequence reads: CASSQDPRGGGGNEQFF. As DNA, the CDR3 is TGCGCCAGCAGCCAGGACCCGAGGGGCGGGGGAGGCAATGAGCAGTTCTTC.

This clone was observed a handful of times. CDR3 loop: CASSVFGGEAFF. DNA for the CDR3: TGTGCCAGCAGCGTATTTGGGGGGGAAGCTTTCTTT. The chain couples TRBV9 to TRBJ1-1, with D maybe TRBD1 (5 bases). The CDR3 extends over 12 amino acids. Trimming removed 1 base at V and 8 bases at J, with 9 bases between. From germline, CDR1 is SGDLS and CDR2 YYNGEE.

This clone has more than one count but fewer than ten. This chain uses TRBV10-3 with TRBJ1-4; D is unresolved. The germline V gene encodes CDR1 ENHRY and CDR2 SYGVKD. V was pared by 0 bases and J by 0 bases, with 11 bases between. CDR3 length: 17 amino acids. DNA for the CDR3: TGTGCCATCAGTGAGTCCTTACAGACTACAACTAATGAAAAACTGTTTTTT. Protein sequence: CAISESLQTTTNEKLFF.

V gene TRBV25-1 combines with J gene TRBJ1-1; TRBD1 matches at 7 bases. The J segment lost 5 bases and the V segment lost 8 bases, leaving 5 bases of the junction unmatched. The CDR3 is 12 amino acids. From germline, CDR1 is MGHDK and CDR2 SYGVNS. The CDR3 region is CASSPQGTEAFF. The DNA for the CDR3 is TGTGCCAGCTCCCCACAGGGGACTGAAGCTTTCTTT.

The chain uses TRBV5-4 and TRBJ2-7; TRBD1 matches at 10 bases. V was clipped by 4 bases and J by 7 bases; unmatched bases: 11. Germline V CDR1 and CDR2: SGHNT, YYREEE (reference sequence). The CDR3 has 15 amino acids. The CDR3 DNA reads TGTGCCAGCAGCGCGGGGGACAGGGGATTTTTGGAGCAGTACTTC. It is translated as CASSAGDRGFLEQYF.

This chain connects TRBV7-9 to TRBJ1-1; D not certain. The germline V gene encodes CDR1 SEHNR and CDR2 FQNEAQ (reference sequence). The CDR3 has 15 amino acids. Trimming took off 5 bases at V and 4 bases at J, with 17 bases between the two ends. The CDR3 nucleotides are TGTGCCAGCAGCCCTCTCCCGGCTGGAGGCACTGAAGCTTTCTTT. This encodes CASSPLPAGGTEAFF. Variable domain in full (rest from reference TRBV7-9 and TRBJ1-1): DTGVSQNPRHKITKRGQNVTFRCDPISEHNRLYWYRQTLGQGPEFLTYFQNEAQLEKSRLLSDRFSAERPKGSFSTLEIQRTEQGDSAMYLCASSPLPAGGTEAFFGQGTRLTVV.

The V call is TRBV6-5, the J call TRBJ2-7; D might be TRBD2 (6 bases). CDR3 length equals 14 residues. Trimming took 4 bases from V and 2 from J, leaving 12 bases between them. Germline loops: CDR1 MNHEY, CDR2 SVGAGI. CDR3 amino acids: CASSFGSPPYEQYF. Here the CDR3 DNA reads TGTGCCAGCAGTTTCGGGAGCCCACCCTACGAGCAGTACTTC.

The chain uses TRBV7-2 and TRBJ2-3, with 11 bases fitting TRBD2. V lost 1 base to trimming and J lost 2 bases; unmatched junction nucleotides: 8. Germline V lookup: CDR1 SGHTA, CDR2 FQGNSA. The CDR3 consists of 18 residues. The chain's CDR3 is CASSLELAGGPVTDTQYF. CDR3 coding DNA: TGTGCCAGCAGCTTAGAATTAGCGGGGGGGCCCGTCACAGATACGCAGTATTTT.

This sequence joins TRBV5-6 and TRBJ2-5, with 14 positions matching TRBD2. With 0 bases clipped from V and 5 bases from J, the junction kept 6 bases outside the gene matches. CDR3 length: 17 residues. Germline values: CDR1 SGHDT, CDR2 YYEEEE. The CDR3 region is CASSLGLAGGPGETQYF. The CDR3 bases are TGTGCCAGCAGCTTGGGACTAGCGGGAGGGCCGGGGGAGACCCAGTACTTC.

The CDR3 reads CASSYSGQTYGYTF. The CDR3 DNA reads as TGTGCCAGCAGTTACTCCGGACAGACCTATGGCTACACCTTC. V and J are TRBV6-2 or TRBV6-3 and TRBJ1-2, with D possibly being TRBD1 (6 bases). CDR1 and CDR2 from the germline V gene are MNHEY and SVGEGT. The CDR3 extends over 14 amino acids. Trimming removed 0 bases from V and 4 bases from J, with 9 bases in between.

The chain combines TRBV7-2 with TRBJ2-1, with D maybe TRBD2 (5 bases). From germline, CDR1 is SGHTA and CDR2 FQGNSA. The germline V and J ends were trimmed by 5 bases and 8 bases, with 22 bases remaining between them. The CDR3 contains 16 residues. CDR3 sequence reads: CASSPRVVECYDEQFF. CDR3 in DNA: TGTGCCAGCAGCCCGAGGGTAGTCGAATGTTACGATGAGCAGTTCTTC.

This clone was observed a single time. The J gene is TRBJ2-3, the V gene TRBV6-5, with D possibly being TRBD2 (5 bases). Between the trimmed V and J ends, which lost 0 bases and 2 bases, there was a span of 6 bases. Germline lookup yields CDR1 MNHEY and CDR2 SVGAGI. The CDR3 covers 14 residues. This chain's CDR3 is CASSYSRATDTQYF. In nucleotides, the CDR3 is TGTGCCAGCAGTTACTCGAGGGCCACAGATACGCAGTATTTT.

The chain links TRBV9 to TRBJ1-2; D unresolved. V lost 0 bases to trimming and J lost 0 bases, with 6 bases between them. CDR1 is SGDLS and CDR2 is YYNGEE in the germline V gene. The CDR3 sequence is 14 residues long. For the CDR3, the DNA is TGTGCCAGCAGCGTAGGACTTTCTAACTATGGCTACACCTTC. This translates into CASSVGLSNYGYTF.

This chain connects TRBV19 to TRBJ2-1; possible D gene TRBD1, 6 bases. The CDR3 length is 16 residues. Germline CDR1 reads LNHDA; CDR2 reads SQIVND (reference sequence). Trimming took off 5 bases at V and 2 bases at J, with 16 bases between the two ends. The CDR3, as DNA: TGTGCCAGTAGTGCGACGACAGGTGAGGCCTACAATGAGCAGTTCTTC. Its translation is CASSATTGEAYNEQFF.

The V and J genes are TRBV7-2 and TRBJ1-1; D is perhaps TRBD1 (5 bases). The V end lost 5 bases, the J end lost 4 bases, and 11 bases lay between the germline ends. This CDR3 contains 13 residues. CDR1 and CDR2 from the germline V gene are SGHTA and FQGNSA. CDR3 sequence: CASSGGLGTEAFF. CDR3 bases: TGTGCCAGCAGCGGGGGACTGGGCACTGAAGCTTTCTTT.

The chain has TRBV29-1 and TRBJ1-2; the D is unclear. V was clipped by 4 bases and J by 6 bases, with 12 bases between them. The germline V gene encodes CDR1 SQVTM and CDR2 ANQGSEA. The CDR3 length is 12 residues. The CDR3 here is CSVASPGDGYTF. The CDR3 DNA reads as TGCAGCGTTGCCAGTCCCGGGGATGGCTACACCTTC.

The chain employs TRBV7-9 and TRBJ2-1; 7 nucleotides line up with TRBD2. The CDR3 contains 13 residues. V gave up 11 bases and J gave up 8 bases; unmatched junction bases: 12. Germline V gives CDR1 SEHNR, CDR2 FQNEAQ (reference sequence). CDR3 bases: TGTGCCTTCCGATTGGGGGGGATCGATGAGCAGTTCTTC. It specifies CAFRLGGIDEQFF.

The CDR3 sequence: CASSLGPTSGRGFF. As DNA, the CDR3 is TGTGCCAGCAGCTTGGGCCCAACTAGCGGGAGGGGGTTCTTC. The gene calls are TRBV5-6 and TRBJ2-1; TRBD2 aligns across 13 bases. This CDR3 spans 14 amino acids. Germline V gene sequence: CDR1 SGHDT, CDR2 YYEEEE. The V and J ends lost 0 bases and 15 bases, in that order; junction bases with no gene match: 6.

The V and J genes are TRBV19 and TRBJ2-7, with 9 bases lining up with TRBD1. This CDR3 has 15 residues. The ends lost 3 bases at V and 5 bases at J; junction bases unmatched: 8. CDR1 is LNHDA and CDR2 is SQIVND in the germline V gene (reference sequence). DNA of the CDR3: TGTGCCAGTAGTATTGGCCAGGACAGGGGAAACGAGCAGTACTTC. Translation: CASSIGQDRGNEQYF.

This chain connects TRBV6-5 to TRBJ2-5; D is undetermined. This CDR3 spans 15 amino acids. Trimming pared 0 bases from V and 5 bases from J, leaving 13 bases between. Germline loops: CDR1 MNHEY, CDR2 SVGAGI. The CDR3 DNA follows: TGTGCCAGCAGTTACTCGTTCAGATCCCCGGAGACCCAGTACTTC. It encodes CASSYSFRSPETQYF.

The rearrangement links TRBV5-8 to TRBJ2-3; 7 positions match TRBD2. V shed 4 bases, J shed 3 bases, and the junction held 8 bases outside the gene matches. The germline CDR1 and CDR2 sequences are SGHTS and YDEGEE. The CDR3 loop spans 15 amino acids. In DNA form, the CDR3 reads TGTGCCAGCAGCCCAACCGGGGGGTATACAGATACGCAGTATTTT. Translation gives CASSPTGGYTDTQYF.